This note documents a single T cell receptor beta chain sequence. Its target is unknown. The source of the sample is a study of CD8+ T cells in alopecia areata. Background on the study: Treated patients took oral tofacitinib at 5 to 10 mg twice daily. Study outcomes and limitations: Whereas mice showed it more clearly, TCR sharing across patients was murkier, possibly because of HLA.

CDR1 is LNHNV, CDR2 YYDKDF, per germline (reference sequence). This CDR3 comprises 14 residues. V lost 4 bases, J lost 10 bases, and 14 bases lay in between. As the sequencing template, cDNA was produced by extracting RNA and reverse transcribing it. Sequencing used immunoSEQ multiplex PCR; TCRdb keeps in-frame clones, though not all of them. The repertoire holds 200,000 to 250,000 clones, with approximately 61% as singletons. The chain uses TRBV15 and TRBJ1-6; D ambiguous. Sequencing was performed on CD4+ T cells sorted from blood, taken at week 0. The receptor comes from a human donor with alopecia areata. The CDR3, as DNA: TGTGCCACCAGCAAGGGCAGCCCCACCTCACCCCTCCACTTT. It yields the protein CATSKGSPTSPLHF.